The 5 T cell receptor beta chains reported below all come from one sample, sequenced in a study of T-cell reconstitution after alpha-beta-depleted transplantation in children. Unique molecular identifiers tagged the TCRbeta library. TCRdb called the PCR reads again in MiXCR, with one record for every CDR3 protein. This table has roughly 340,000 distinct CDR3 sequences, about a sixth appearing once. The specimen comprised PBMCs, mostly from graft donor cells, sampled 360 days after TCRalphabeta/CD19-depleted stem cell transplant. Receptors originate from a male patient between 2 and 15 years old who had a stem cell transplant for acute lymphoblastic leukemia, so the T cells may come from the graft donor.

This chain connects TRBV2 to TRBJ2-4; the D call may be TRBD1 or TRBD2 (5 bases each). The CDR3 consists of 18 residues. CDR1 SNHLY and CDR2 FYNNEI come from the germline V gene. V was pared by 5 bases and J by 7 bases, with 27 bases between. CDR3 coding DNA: TGTGCCAGCAGTTTATGGGGACGGTGGAGGCCAACAACCAACATTCAGTACTTC. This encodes CASSLWGRWRPTTNIQYF.

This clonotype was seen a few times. This CDR3 reads CASRGPGTGNTGELFF. CDR3 DNA sequence: TGTGCCAGCAGGGGTCCCGGGACAGGGAACACCGGGGAGCTGTTTTTT. This chain uses TRBV28 with TRBJ2-2, with 8 bases lining up with TRBD1. The CDR3 extends over 16 amino acids. Germline V lookup: CDR1 MDHEN, CDR2 SYDVKM. J was trimmed by 1 base and V by 6 bases; bases with no gene match: 7. The entire variable domain, with the rest obtained from reference TRBV28 and TRBJ2-2, is as follows: DVKVTQSSRYLVKRTGEKVFLECVQDMDHENMFWYRQDPGLGLRLIYFSYDVKMKEKGDIPEGYSVSREKKERFSLILESASTNQTSMYLCASRGPGTGNTGELFFGEGSRLTVL.

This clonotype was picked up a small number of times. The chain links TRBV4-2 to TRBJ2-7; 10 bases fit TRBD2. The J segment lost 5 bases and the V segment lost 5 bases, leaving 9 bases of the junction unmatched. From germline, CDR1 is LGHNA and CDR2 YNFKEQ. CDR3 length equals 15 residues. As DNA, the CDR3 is TGTGCCAGCAGCTTTACTAGCGGGGTTCACGACGAGCAGTACTTC. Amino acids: CASSFTSGVHDEQYF.

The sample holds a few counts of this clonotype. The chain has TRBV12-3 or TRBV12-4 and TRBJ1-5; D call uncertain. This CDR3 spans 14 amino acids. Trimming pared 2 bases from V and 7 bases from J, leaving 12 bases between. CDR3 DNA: TGTGCCAGCAGTTTAACGGGGAGGGCCCAGCCCCAGCATTTT. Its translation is CASSLTGRAQPQHF.

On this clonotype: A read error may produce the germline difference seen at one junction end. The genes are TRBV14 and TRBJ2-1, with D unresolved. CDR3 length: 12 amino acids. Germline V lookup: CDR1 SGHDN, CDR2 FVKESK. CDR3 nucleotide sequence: TGTGCCTGCAGCCAAGAGGCCAATGAGCAGTTCTTC. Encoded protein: CACSQEANEQFF. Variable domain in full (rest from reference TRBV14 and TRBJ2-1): EAGVTQFPSHSVIEKGQTVTLRCDPISGHDNLYWYRRVMGKEIKFLLHFVKESKQDESGMPNNRFLAERTGGTYSTLKVQPAELEDSGVYFCACSQEANEQFFGPGTRLTVL.